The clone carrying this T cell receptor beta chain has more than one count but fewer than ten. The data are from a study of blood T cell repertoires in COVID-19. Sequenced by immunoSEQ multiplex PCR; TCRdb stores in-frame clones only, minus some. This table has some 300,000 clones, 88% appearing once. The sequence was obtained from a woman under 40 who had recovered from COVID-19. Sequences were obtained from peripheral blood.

CDR3 nucleotides: TGTGCCAGCAGCTTGGGACAGACACAGAACACTGAAGCTTTCTTT. Its protein product is CASSLGQTQNTEAFF. V usage is TRBV5-5 and J usage is TRBJ1-1, with D maybe TRBD1 (5 bases). The CDR3 extends over 15 amino acids. Germline V lookup: CDR1 SGHKS, CDR2 YYEKEE (reference sequence). Trimming pared 0 bases from V and 1 base from J, leaving 10 bases between.